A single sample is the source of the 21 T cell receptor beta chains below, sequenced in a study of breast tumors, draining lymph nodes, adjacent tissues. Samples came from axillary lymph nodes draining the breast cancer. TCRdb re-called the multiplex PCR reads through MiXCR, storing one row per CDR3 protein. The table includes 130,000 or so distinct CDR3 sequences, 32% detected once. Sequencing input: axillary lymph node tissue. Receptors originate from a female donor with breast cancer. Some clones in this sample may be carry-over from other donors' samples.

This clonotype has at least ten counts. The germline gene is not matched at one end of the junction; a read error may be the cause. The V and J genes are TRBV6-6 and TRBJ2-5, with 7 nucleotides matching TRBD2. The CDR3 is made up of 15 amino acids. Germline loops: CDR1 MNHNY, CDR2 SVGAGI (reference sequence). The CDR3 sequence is CASSHSIERGETQYF. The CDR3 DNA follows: TGTGCCAGCAGTCACTCGATCGAGCGGGGAGAGACCCAGTACTTC.

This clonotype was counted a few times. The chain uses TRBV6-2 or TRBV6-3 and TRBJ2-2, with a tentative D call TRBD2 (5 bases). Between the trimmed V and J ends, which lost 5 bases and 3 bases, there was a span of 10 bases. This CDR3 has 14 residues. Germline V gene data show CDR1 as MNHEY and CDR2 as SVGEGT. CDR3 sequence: CASSPLGDTGELFF. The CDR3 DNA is TGTGCCAGCAGTCCGCTGGGAGACACCGGGGAGCTGTTTTTT.

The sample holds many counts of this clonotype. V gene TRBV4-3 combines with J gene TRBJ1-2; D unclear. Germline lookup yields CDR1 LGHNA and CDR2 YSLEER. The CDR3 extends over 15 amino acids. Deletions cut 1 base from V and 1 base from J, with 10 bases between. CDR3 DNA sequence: TGCGCCAGCAGCCAAGGCCCCGGGAATAACTATGGCTACACCTTC. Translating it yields CASSQGPGNNYGYTF.

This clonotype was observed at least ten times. In DNA form, the CDR3 reads TGTGCCAGTAGTATAACGGACGGCCCAAGCTCTGGAAACACCATATATTTT. This encodes CASSITDGPSSGNTIYF. The genes are TRBV19 and TRBJ1-3; D uncertain. This CDR3 is 17 amino acids long. Trimming shortened V by 2 bases and J by 0 bases, and 14 bases separated the two germline ends. Germline CDR1 and CDR2: LNHDA and SQIVND (reference sequence).

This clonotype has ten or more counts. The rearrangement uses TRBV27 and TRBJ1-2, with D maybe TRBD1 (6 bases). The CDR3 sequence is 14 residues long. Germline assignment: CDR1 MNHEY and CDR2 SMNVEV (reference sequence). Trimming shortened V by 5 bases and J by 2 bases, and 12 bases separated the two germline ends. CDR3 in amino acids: CASSRGGSNYGYTF. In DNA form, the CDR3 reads TGTGCCAGCAGTCGTGGGGGCTCGAACTATGGCTACACCTTC.

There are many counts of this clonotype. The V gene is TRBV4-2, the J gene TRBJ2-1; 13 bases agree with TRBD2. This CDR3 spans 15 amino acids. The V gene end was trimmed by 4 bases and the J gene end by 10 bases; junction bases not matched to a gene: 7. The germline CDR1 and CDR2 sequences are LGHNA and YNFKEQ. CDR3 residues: CASSRGLAGDREQFF. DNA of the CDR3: TGTGCCAGCAGCCGAGGACTAGCGGGGGACAGAGAGCAGTTCTTC.

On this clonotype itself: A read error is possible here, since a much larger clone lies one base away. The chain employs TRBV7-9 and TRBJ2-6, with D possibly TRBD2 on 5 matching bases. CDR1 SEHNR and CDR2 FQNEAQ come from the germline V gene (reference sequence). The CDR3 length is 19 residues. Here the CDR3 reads CASSLVFWGDASGPNVLTF. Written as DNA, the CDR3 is TGTGCCAGCAGCTTAGTTTTTTGGGGAGACGCCTCTGGGCCCAACGTCCTGACTTTC.

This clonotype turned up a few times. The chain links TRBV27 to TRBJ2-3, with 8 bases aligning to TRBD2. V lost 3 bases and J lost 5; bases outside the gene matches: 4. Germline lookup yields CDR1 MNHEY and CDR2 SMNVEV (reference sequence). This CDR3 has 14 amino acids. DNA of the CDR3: TGTGCCAGCAGTTTCGGGACTAGAAGAGATACGCAGTATTTT. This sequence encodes CASSFGTRRDTQYF.

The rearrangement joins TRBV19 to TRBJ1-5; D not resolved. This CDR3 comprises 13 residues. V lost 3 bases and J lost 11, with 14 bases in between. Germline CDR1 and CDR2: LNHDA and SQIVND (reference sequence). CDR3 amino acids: CASSMTRAETQHF. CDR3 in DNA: TGTGCCAGTAGTATGACTAGGGCGGAGACCCAGCATTTT.

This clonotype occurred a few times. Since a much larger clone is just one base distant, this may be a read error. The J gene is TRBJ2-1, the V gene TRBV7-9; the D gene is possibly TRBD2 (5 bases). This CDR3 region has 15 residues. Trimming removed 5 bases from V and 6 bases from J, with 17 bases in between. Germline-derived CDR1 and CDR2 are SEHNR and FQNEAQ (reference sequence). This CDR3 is CASSRLRTDCNEQFF. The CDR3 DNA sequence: TGTGCCAGCAGCCGACTACGGACCGATTGCAATGAGCAGTTCTTC.

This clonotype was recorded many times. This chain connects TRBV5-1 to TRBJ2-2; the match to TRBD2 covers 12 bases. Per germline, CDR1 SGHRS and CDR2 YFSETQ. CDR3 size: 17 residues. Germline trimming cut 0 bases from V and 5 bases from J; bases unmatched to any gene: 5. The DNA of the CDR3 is TGCGCCAGCAGCTTGGGCCTAGCGGGGGGGCCTACCGGGGAGCTGTTTTTT. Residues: CASSLGLAGGPTGELFF.

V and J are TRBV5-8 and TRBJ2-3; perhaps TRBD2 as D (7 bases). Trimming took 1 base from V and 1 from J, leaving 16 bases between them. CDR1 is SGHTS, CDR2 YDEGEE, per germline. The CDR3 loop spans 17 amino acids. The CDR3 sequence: CASSLRGGVSGTDTQYF. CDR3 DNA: TGTGCCAGCAGCTTGAGAGGGGGGGTAAGTGGCACAGATACGCAGTATTTT.

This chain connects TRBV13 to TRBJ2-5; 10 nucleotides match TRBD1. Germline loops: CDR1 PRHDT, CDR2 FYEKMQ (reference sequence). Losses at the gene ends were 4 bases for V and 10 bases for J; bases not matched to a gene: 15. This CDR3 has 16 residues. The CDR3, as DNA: TGTGCCAGCAGCTCCGCCAGACAGGGGGCCACCAGGGTCCAGTACTTC. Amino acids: CASSSARQGATRVQYF.

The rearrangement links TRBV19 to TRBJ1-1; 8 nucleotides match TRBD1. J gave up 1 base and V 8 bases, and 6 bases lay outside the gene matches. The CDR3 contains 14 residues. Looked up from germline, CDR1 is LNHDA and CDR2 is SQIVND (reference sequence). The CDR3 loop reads CASEGQGRNTEAFF. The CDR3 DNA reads TGTGCCAGTGAAGGACAGGGAAGGAACACTGAAGCTTTCTTT.

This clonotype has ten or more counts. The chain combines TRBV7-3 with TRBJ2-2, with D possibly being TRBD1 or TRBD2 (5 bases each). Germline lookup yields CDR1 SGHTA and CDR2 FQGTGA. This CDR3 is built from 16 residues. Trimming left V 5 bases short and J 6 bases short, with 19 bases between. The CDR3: CASSLAPGTLAGELFF. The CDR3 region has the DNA TGTGCCAGCAGCCTGGCGCCGGGGACGTTGGCCGGGGAGCTGTTTTTT.

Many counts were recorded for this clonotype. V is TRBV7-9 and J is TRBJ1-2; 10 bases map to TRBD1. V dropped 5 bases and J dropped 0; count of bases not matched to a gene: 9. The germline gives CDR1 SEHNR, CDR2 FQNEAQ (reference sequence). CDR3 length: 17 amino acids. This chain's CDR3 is CASSPDRGTKANYGYTF. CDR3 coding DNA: TGTGCCAGCAGCCCGGACAGGGGGACAAAAGCTAACTATGGCTACACCTTC.

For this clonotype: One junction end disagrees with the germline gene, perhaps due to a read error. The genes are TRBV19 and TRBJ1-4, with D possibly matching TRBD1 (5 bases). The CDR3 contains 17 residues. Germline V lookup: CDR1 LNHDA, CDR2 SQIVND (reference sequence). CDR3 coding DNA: TGTACCAGTAGTATTCGGGCAGCGGGGGGTAGGGATGAAAAACTGTTTTTT. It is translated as CTSSIRAAGGRDEKLFF.

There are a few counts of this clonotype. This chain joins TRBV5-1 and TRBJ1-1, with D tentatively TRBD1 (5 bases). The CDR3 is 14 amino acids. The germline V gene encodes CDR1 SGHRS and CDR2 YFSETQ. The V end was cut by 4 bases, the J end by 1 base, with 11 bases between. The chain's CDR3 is CASSVTGGNTEAFF. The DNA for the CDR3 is TGCGCCAGCAGCGTAACCGGGGGGAACACTGAAGCTTTCTTT.

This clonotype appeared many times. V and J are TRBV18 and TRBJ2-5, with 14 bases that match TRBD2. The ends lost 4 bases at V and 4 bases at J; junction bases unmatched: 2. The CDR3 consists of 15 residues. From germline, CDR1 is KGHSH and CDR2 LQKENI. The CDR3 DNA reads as TGTGCCAGCTCACTGGGGACTAGCGGGGGAGAGACCCAGTACTTC. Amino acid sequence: CASSLGTSGGETQYF.

Here the CDR3 reads CASSSTDDGTEAFF. In DNA form, the CDR3 reads TGTGCCAGCAGCTCCACGGATGACGGCACTGAAGCTTTCTTT. This chain links TRBV7-3 with TRBJ1-1, with no clear D. Germline V CDR1 and CDR2: SGHTA, FQGTGA. Trimming removed 4 bases from V and 4 bases from J, with 13 bases in between. CDR3 size: 14 residues.

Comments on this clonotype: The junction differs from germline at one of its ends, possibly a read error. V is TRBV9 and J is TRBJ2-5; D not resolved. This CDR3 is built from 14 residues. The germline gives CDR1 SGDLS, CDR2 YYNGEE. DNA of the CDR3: TGTGCCAGCAGCGACGGACCTTACACAGATACGCAGTCTTTC. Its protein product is CASSDGPYTDTQSF. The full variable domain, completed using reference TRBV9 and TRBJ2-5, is DSGVTQTPKHLITATGQRVTLRCSPRSGDLSVYWYQQSLDQGLQFLIQYYNGEERAKGNILERFSAQQFPDLHSELNLSSLELGDSALYFCASSDGPYTDTQSFGPGTRLLVL.